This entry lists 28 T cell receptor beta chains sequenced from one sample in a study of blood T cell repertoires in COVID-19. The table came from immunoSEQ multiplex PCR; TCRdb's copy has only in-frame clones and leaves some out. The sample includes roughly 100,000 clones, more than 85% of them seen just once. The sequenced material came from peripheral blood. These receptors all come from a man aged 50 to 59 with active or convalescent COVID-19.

The CDR3 DNA sequence: TGTGCCAGCAGCCAAGCAGGGGGTGGTTCCTACGAGCAGTACTTC. Its protein product is CASSQAGGGSYEQYF. The rearrangement joins TRBV14 to TRBJ2-7, with 7 bases identical to TRBD1. The CDR3 is 15 amino acids. Germline V lookup: CDR1 SGHDN, CDR2 FVKESK. V gave up 1 base and J gave up 1 base; unmatched junction bases: 4.

The CDR3 reads CASSKLPGDGETQYF. DNA for the CDR3: TGCGCCAGCAGCAAACTCCCGGGGGACGGAGAGACCCAGTACTTC. V usage is TRBV5-1 and J usage is TRBJ2-5; D is possibly TRBD2 (6 bases). Germline loops: CDR1 SGHRS, CDR2 YFSETQ. Trimming shortened V by 4 bases and J by 4 bases, and 17 bases separated the two germline ends. CDR3 length: 15 residues.

In DNA, the CDR3 is TGTGCCAGCAGCCAAGTGAATAGCCCCACCGGGGAGCTGTTTTTT. Its translation: CASSQVNSPTGELFF. This chain joins TRBV3-1 (or the pseudogene TRBV3-2) and TRBJ2-2, with D hard to call. The CDR3 loop spans 15 amino acids. V was shortened by 1 base and J by 4 bases, with 10 bases between the two germline ends. CDR1 is LGHDT, CDR2 YNNKEL, per germline (reference sequence).

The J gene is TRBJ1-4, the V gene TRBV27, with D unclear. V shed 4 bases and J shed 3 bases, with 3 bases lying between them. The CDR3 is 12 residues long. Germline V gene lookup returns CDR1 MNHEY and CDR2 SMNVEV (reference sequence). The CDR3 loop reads CASSSANEKLFF. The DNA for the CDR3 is TGTGCCAGCAGTTCGGCTAATGAAAAACTGTTTTTT.

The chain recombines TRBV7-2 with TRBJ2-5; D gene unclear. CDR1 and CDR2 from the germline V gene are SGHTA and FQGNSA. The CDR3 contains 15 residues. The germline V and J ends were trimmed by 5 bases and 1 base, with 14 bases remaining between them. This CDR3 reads CASSPWASLQETQYF. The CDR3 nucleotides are TGTGCCAGCAGCCCTTGGGCCAGCCTCCAAGAGACCCAGTACTTC.

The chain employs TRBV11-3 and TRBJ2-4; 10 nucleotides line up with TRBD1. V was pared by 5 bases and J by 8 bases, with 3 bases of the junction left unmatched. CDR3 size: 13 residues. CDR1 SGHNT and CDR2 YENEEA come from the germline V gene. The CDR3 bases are TGTGCCAGCAGCCTCGGACAGGGGGACATTCAGTACTTC. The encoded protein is CASSLGQGDIQYF.

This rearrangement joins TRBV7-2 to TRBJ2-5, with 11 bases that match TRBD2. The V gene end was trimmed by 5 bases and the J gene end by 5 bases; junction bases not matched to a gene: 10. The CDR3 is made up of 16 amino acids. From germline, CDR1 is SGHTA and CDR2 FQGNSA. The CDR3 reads CASSPFSGGARETQYF. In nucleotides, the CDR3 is TGTGCCAGCAGCCCGTTTAGCGGGGGGGCTCGGGAGACCCAGTACTTC.

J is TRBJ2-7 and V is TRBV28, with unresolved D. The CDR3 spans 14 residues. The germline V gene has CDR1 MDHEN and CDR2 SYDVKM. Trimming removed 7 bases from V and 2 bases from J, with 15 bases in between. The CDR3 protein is CASTPGSVAYEQYV. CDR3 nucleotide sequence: TGTGCCAGCACCCCCGGTAGTGTAGCCTACGAGCAGTACGTC.

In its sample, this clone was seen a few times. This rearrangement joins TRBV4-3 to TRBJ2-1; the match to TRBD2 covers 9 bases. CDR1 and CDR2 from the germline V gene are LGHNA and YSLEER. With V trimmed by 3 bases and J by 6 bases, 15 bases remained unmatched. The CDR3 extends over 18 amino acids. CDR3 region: CASSQSPPGAGGGNEQFF. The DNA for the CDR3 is TGCGCCAGCAGCCAGTCGCCCCCAGGGGCGGGGGGGGGCAATGAGCAGTTCTTC.

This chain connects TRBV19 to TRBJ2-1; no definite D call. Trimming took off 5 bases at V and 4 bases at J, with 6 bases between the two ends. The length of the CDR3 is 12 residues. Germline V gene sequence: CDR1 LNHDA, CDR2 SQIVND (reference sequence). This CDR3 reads CASSFQYNEQFF. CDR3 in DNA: TGTGCCAGTAGTTTTCAGTACAATGAGCAGTTCTTC.

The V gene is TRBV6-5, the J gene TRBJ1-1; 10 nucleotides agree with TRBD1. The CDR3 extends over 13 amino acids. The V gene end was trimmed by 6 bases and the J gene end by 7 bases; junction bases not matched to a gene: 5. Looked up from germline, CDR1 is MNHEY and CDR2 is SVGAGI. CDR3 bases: TGTGCCAGCAGGGACAGGGGGTGGGGTGAAGCTTTCTTT. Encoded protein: CASRDRGWGEAFF.

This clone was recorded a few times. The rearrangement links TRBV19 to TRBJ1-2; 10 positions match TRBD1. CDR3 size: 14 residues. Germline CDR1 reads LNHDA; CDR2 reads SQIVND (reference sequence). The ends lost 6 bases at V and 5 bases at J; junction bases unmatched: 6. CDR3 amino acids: CASRIPGQGYGYTF. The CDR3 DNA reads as TGTGCCAGTAGAATACCGGGACAGGGGTATGGCTACACCTTC.

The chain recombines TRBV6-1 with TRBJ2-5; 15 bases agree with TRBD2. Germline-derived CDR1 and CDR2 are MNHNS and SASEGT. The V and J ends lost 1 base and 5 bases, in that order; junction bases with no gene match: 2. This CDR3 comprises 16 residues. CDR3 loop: CASSEGTSGGAETQYF. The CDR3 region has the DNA TGTGCCAGCAGTGAAGGGACTAGCGGGGGGGCGGAGACCCAGTACTTC.

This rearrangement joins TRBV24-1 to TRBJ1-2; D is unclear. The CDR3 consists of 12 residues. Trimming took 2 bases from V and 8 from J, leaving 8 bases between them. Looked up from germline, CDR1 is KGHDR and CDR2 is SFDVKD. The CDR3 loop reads CATSDWSGGYTF. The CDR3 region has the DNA TGTGCCACCAGTGATTGGTCGGGAGGCTACACCTTC.

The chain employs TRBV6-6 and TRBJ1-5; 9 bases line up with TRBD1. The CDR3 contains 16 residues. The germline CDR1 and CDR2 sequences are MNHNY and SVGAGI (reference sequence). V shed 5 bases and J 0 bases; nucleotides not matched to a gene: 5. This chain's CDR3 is CASSSNRGPSNQPQHF. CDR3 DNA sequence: TGTGCCAGCAGTAGCAACAGGGGGCCTAGCAATCAGCCCCAGCATTTT.

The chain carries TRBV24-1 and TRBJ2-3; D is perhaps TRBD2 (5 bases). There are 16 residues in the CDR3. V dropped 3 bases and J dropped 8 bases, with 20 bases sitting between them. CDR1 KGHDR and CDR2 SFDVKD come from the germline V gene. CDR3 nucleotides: TGTGCCACCAGTGATCCAACACTAGGCGTATCCGGTACGCAGTATTTT. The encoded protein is CATSDPTLGVSGTQYF.

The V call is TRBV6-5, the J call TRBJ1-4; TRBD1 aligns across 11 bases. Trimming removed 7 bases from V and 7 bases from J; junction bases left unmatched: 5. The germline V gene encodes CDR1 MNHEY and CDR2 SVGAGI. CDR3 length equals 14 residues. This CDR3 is CASTRDRGFEKLFF. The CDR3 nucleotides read TGTGCCAGCACCAGGGACAGGGGGTTTGAAAAACTGTTTTTT.

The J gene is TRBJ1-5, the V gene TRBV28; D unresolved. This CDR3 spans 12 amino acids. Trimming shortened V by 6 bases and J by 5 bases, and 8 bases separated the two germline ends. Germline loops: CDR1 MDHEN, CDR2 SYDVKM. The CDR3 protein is CASSQVDQPQHF. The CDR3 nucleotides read TGTGCCAGCAGCCAGGTTGATCAGCCCCAGCATTTT.

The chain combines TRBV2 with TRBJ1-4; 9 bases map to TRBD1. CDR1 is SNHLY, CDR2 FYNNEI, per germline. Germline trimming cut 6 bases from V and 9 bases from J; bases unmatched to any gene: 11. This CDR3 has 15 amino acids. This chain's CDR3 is CASRSSGTGPQKLFF. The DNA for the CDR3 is TGTGCCAGCAGATCCTCCGGGACAGGGCCTCAAAAACTGTTTTTT.

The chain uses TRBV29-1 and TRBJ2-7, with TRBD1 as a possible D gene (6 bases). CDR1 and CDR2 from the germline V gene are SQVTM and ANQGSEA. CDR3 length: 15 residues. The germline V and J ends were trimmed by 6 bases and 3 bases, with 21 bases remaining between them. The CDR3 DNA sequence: TGCAGCGTCGGACAGCGCACCTACATTGTCTACGAGCAGTACGTC. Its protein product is CSVGQRTYIVYEQYV.

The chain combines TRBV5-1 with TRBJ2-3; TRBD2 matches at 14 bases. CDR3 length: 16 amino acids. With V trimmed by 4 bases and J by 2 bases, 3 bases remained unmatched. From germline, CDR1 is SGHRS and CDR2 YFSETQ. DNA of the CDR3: TGCGCCAGCAGCCCGGGACTAGCGGGGGACACAGATACGCAGTATTTT. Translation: CASSPGLAGDTDTQYF.

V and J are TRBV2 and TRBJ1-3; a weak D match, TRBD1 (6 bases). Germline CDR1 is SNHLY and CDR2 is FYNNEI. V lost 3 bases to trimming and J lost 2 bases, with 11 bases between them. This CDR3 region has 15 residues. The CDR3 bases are TGTGCCAGCAGTGAGCAAGGGGGAGCTGGAAACACCATATATTTT. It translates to CASSEQGGAGNTIYF.

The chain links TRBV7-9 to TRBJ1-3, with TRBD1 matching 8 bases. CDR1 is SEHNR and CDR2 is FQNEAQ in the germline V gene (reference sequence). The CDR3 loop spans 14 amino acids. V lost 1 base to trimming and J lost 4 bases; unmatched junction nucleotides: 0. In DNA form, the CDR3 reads TGTGCCAGCAGCTTAGGACAGGGGGGAAACACCATATATTTT. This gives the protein CASSLGQGGNTIYF. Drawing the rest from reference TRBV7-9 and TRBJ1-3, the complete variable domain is DTGVSQNPRHKITKRGQNVTFRCDPISEHNRLYWYRQTLGQGPEFLTYFQNEAQLEKSRLLSDRFSAERPKGSFSTLEIQRTEQGDSAMYLCASSLGQGGNTIYFGEGSWLTVV.

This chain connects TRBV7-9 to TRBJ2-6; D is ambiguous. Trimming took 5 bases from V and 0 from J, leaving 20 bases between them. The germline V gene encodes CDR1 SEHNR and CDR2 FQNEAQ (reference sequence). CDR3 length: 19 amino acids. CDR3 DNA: TGTGCCAGCAGCAGCTCGGCTGGGTGGAGAGTCTCTGGGGCCAACGTCCTGACTTTC. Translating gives CASSSSAGWRVSGANVLTF.

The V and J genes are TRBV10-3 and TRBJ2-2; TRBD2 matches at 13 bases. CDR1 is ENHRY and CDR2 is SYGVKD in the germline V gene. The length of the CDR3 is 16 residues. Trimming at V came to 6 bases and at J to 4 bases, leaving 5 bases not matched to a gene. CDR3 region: CAISTSGGAGTGELFF. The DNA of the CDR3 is TGTGCCATCAGCACTAGCGGGGGGGCGGGCACCGGGGAGCTGTTTTTT.

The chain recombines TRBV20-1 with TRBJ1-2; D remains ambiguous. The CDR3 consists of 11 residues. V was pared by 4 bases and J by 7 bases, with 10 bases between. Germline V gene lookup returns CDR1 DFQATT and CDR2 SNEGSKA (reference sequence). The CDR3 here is CSAKAPGGYTF. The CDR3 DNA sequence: TGCAGTGCTAAAGCCCCGGGTGGCTACACCTTC.

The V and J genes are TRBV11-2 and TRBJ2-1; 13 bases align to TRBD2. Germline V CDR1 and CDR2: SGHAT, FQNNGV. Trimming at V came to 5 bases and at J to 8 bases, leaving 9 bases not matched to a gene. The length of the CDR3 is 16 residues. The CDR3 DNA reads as TGTGCCAGCAGCAACCGACTAGCGGGGGGCGGGGATGAGCAGTTCTTC. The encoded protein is CASSNRLAGGGDEQFF.

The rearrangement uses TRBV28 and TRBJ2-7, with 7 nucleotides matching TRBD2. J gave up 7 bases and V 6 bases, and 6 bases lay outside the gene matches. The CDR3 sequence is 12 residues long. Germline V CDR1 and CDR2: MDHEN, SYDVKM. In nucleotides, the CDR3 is TGTGCCAGCAGCCTTCTCGGGGGGGAGCAGTACGTC. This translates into CASSLLGGEQYV.